The 6 T cell receptor beta chains given below trace back to one sample, sequenced in a study of blood T cell repertoires in COVID-19. Repertoires were generated with immunoSEQ multiplex PCR, while TCRdb's copy carries only in-frame clones and drops some. This sample has around 42,000 clones, with around four fifths found just once. The sample comprised peripheral blood. These TCRs come from an elderly man with active or convalescent COVID-19.

The chain combines TRBV7-3 with TRBJ2-3, with D possibly matching TRBD2 (6 bases). Germline V lookup: CDR1 SGHTA, CDR2 FQGTGA. V was clipped by 2 bases and J by 5 bases, with 11 bases between them. CDR3 size: 14 residues. CDR3 in amino acids: CASSLGPSEDTQYF. The CDR3 region has the DNA TGTGCCAGCAGCTTAGGACCTAGCGAAGATACGCAGTATTTT.

The chain recombines TRBV28 with TRBJ2-5; TRBD2 might be the D (6 bases). V was shortened by 5 bases and J by 5 bases, with 15 bases between the two germline ends. The CDR3 has 14 amino acids. Germline CDR1 MDHEN, CDR2 SYDVKM. The CDR3 coding sequence is TGTGCCAGCAGTGTAAGAGGGGCGGGGGAGACCCAGTACTTC. Residues: CASSVRGAGETQYF.

This clone was picked up a small number of times. The rearrangement links TRBV19 to TRBJ2-1; 9 nucleotides line up with TRBD1. The V gene end was trimmed by 5 bases and the J gene end by 7 bases; junction bases not matched to a gene: 6. This CDR3 contains 14 residues. From germline, CDR1 is LNHDA and CDR2 SQIVND (reference sequence). CDR3 nucleotides: TGTGCCAGTAGTTCCGGGACAGGGACGAATGAGCAGTTCTTC. Translation: CASSSGTGTNEQFF.

The rearrangement links TRBV5-6 to TRBJ1-5; perhaps TRBD1 as D (6 bases). CDR3 length: 15 amino acids. Germline lookup yields CDR1 SGHDT and CDR2 YYEEEE. Trimming cost V 0 bases and J 3 bases, with 10 bases left between them. The CDR3 sequence is CASSLVTGPNQPQHF. The CDR3 DNA reads TGTGCCAGCAGCTTGGTGACAGGACCCAATCAGCCCCAGCATTTT. Complete variable domain (other parts from reference TRBV5-6 and TRBJ1-5): DAGVTQSPTHLIKTRGQQVTLRCSPKSGHDTVSWYQQALGQGPQFIFQYYEEEERQRGNFPDRFSGHQFPNYSSELNVNALLLGDSALYLCASSLVTGPNQPQHFGDGTRLSIL.

The CDR3 DNA sequence: TGTGCCAGCAGCGTGGAACAGGGGGAAAGCTATGGCTACACCTTC. Its translation is CASSVEQGESYGYTF. The V and J genes are TRBV7-2 and TRBJ1-2; 8 nucleotides align to TRBD1. The CDR3 covers 15 residues. CDR1 and CDR2 (germline): SGHTA, FQGNSA. Germline trimming cut 5 bases from V and 4 bases from J; bases unmatched to any gene: 9.

The rearrangement links TRBV28 to TRBJ2-1; a weak D match, TRBD1 (6 bases). Looked up from germline, CDR1 is MDHEN and CDR2 is SYDVKM. The CDR3 is made up of 14 amino acids. Trimming shortened V by 6 bases and J by 4 bases, and 13 bases separated the two germline ends. The CDR3 DNA reads as TGTGCCAGCAGCCCGGACAGCGATTACAATGAGCAGTTCTTC. Amino acid sequence: CASSPDSDYNEQFF.